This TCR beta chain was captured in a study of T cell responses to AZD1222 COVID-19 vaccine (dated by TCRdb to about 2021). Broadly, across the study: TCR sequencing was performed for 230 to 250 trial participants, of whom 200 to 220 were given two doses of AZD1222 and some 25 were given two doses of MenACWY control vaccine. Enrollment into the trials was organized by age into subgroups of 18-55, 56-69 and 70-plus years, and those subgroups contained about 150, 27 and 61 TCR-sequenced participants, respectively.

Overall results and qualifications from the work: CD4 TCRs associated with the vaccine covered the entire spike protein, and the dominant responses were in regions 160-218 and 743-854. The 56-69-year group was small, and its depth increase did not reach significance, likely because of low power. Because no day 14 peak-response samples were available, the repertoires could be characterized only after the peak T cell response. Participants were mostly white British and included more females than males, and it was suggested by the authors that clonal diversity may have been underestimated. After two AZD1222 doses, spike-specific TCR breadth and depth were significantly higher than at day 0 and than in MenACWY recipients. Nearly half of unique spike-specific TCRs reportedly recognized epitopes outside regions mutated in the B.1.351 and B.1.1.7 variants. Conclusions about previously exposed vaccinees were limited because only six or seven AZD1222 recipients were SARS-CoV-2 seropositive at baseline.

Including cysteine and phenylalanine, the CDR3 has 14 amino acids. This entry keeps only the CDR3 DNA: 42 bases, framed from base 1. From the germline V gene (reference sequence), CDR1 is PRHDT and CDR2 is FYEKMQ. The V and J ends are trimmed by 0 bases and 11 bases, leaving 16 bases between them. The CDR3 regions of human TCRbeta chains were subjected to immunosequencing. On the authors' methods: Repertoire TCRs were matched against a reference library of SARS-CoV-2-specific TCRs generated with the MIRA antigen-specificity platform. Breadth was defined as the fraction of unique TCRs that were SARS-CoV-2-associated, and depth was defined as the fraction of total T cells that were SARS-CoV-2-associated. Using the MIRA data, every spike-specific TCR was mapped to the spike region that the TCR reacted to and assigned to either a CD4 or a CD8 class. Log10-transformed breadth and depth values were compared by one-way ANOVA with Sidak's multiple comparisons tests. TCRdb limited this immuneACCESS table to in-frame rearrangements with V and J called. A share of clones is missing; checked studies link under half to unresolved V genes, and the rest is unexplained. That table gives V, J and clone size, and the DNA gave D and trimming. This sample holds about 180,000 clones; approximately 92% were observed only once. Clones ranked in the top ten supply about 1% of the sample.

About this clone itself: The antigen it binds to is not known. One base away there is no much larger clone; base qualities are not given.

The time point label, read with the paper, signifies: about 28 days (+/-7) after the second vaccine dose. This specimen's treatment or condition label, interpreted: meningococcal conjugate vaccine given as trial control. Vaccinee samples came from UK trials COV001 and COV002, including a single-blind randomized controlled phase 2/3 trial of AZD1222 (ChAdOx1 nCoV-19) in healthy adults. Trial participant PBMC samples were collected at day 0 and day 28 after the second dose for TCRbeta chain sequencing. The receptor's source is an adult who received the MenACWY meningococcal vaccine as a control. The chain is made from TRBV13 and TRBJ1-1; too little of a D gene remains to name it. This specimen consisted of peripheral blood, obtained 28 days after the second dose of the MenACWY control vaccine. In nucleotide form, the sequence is TGTGCCAGCAGCTTAGGCGATAGGGCGTCAGTCGCTTTCTTT. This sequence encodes CASSLGDRASVAFF.